The source of this T cell receptor beta chain is a study of cytomegalovirus exposure and HLA in healthy donors. The study's findings and limits: The authors enumerated 164 TCR beta chains as linked to cytomegalovirus. Most TCRs appeared rarely, but some public TCRs recurred in many donors. The classifier reportedly diagnosed cytomegalovirus status with high specificity and sensitivity.

Produced via immunoSEQ multiplex PCR; TCRdb's table is partial and in-frame only. The sample lists some 150,000 clones; roughly nine tenths were seen once. This clone was found once. Antigen specificity is unknown. The CDR3 sequence is 16 residues long. Germline V gene data show CDR1 as SQVTM and CDR2 as ANQGSEA. V dropped 6 bases and J dropped 2; count of bases not matched to a gene: 8. This chain links TRBV29-1 with TRBJ1-5; 12 bases line up with TRBD1. This sequence originates from a young woman in good health and CMV-seropositive. The specimen was PBMCs. The CDR3 here is CSVQAGQGAGNQPQHF. The CDR3 coding sequence is TGCAGCGTCCAGGCGGGACAGGGGGCTGGCAATCAGCCCCAGCATTTT.